This TCR beta chain was obtained from a study of blood T cells in healthy people across ages. The sample holds one count of this clonotype. Its antigen remains unidentified. Relative to the germline gene, one junction end is altered; a read error may explain this. General study findings and limits: Diversity figures based on one million T cells were deemed too low.

A sample-barcoded 5' primer and a J-beta primer mix were used in a second PCR of about 7 to 12 cycles. TCRdb re-called the 5' RACE reads with MiXCR, one entry per CDR3 protein. The sample consists of some 670,000 distinct CDR3 sequences, around 52% of them appearing once. Peripheral blood, about 9.8 milliliters per donor, was collected. The origin of this receptor is a woman older than 75 in good health. The sample consisted of blood.

The DNA of the CDR3 is TGTGTCAGCAGTCCCAACAATGAGCAGTACTTC. Its protein product is CVSSPNNEQYF. The rearrangement uses TRBV6-1 and TRBJ2-5; D is undetermined. This CDR3 has 11 amino acids. CDR1 and CDR2 (germline): MNHNS, SASEGT.